This passage covers 20 T cell receptor beta chains from one sample sequenced in a study of identical twins. TCRdb fed the 5' RACE reads into MiXCR, producing one record per CDR3 protein. Found here are around 1.7 million distinct CDR3 sequences, more than 30% of them singletons; the top ten hold under 0.35%. The specimen was cord blood. Source of these receptors: a newborn girl in good health.

This chain connects TRBV6-6 to TRBJ2-1; tentative D call: TRBD2 (7 bases). V lost 6 bases and J 8 bases, leaving 14 bases between the germline ends. Germline CDR1 is MNHNY and CDR2 is SVGAGI (reference sequence). This CDR3 comprises 13 residues. The CDR3 bases are TGTGCCAGCAGAGGGGGGGGCCCTTATGAGCAGTTCTTC. Protein: CASRGGGPYEQFF.

The table lists this clonotype with a few counts. J is TRBJ1-2 and V is TRBV10-3; TRBD1 might be the D (6 bases). V shed 6 bases and J shed 2 bases, with 13 bases lying between them. In germline, CDR1 is ENHRY, CDR2 SYGVKD. The CDR3 is 14 amino acids. For the CDR3, the DNA is TGTGCCATCAGCGGACAGCCAGGGAACTATGGCTACACCTTC. It yields the protein CAISGQPGNYGYTF.

Only a few counts were recorded for this clonotype. The V gene is TRBV20-1, the J gene TRBJ2-1, with D possibly called TRBD1 or TRBD2 (5 bases each). Germline V gene lookup returns CDR1 DFQATT and CDR2 SNEGSKA (reference sequence). The CDR3 runs 16 residues. Trimming left V 0 bases short and J 0 bases short, with 12 bases between. CDR3 region: CSARDPRGPSYNEQFF. In DNA, the CDR3 is TGCAGTGCTAGAGATCCTAGGGGACCCTCCTACAATGAGCAGTTCTTC.

The V call is TRBV7-2, the J call TRBJ2-7; D unresolved. The germline V and J ends were trimmed by 1 base and 7 bases, with 20 bases remaining between them. Germline V CDR1 and CDR2: SGHTA, FQGNSA. The length of the CDR3 is 16 residues. The CDR3 sequence: CASSLVWGLGYSEQYF. In DNA, the CDR3 is TGTGCCAGCAGCTTAGTTTGGGGTTTAGGGTACAGTGAGCAGTACTTC.

This clonotype has more than one count but fewer than ten. The chain has TRBV27 and TRBJ2-4; the match to TRBD2 covers 7 bases. With the DNA end fitting TRBJ2-7 better, the J assignment may be wrong. The CDR3 runs 14 residues. Germline-derived CDR1 and CDR2 are MNHEY and SMNVEV (reference sequence). The CDR3 sequence: CASSMGSGGYEQYF. In DNA, the CDR3 is TGTGCCAGCAGCATGGGGTCGGGGGGCTACGAGCAGTACTTC.

This clonotype was counted once. Since a much larger clone is just one base distant, this may be a read error. The V and J genes are TRBV5-1 and TRBJ2-3; D unresolved. The V end lost 1 base, the J end lost 5 bases, and 8 bases lay between the germline ends. Germline V gene sequence: CDR1 SGHRS, CDR2 YFSETQ. The length of the CDR3 is 13 residues. CDR3 sequence (DNA): TGCGCCAGCAGCTTGAGGAGTCGAGATACGCAGTATTTT. Translating it yields CASSLRSRDTQYF.

V is TRBV20-1 and J is TRBJ1-4; 7 bases line up with TRBD1. CDR1 DFQATT and CDR2 SNEGSKA come from the germline V gene (reference sequence). The CDR3 has 15 amino acids. The junction had 6 bases not matched to a gene; V was cut back by 0 bases and J by 5 bases. DNA for the CDR3: TGCAGTGCTAGAGACGACAGGGTGGGGAATGAAAAACTGTTTTTT. It is translated as CSARDDRVGNEKLFF.

The gene calls are TRBV2 and TRBJ1-5; TRBD1 is a possible D gene (5 bases). The V end lost 7 bases, the J end lost 4 bases, and 20 bases lay between the germline ends. This CDR3 has 16 residues. Germline V lookup: CDR1 SNHLY, CDR2 FYNNEI. The CDR3 DNA reads TGTGCCAGCAACGAACACGGGGCTTTTGGGAATCAGCCCCAGCATTTT. It yields the protein CASNEHGAFGNQPQHF.

The chain recombines TRBV24-1 with TRBJ1-4; tentative D call: TRBD1 (6 bases). This CDR3 spans 15 amino acids. Trimming pared 3 bases from V and 7 bases from J, leaving 14 bases between. Germline V lookup: CDR1 KGHDR, CDR2 SFDVKD. This CDR3 is CATSDPSGDGEKLFF. CDR3 DNA sequence: TGTGCCACCAGTGATCCCTCAGGGGACGGTGAAAAACTGTTTTTT.

This clonotype was recorded a few times. The chain carries TRBV9 and TRBJ2-5; no clear D. V was pared by 0 bases and J by 4 bases, with 10 bases between. Germline V gene data show CDR1 as SGDLS and CDR2 as YYNGEE. This CDR3 is 14 amino acids long. In DNA form, the CDR3 reads TGTGCCAGCAGCGTAGATGGAAAACGAGAGACCCAGTACTTC. Translating gives CASSVDGKRETQYF.

This clonotype came up a few times. The rearrangement joins TRBV5-1 to TRBJ2-1, with TRBD1 matching 9 bases. Germline trimming cut 5 bases from V and 6 bases from J; bases unmatched to any gene: 6. The germline gives CDR1 SGHRS, CDR2 YFSETQ. The CDR3 totals 14 residues. The CDR3 DNA is TGCGCCAGCAGGGAAAGGACAGGGGCCAATGAGCAGTTCTTC. Its translation is CASRERTGANEQFF.

The rearrangement links TRBV12-3 or TRBV12-4 to TRBJ1-1, with D maybe TRBD1 (6 bases). This CDR3 is built from 15 residues. Trimming stripped 2 bases from V and 3 bases from J, with 13 bases between. CDR3 DNA: TGTGCCAGCAGTTTAACCCGGACAGCTTACACTGAAGCTTTCTTT. Its translation: CASSLTRTAYTEAFF.

Here the CDR3 reads CASSFRLPLSSYNEQFF. The CDR3 nucleotides are TGTGCCAGCAGTTTTCGCCTACCCCTGAGCTCCTACAATGAGCAGTTCTTC. The chain recombines TRBV12-3 or TRBV12-4 with TRBJ2-1; D is undetermined. The V gene lost 3 bases and the J gene lost 0 bases, with 15 bases spanning the gap. The CDR3 totals 17 residues.

The chain is built from TRBV4-1 and TRBJ2-1; possible D gene TRBD1, 5 bases. V lost 0 bases, J lost 2 bases, and 20 bases lay in between. In germline, CDR1 is MGHRA, CDR2 YSYEKL. This CDR3 is built from 19 residues. CDR3 loop: CASSQDRVRTSSPYNEQFF. CDR3 in DNA: TGCGCCAGCAGCCAAGATCGGGTTCGGACAAGTAGCCCCTACAATGAGCAGTTCTTC.

This clonotype was counted ten times or more. The chain has TRBV20-1 and TRBJ2-3; a possible D gene is TRBD2 (5 bases). The CDR3 contains 13 residues. V was pared by 1 base and J by 6 bases, with 11 bases between. CDR1 is DFQATT and CDR2 is SNEGSKA in the germline V gene (reference sequence). As DNA, the CDR3 is TGCAGTGCTAGAGTTACGGGGTCGGATACGCAGTATTTT. Protein sequence: CSARVTGSDTQYF.

In its sample, this clonotype was seen a few times. The CDR3 bases are TGTGCCAGCTCACCGGACCGGAAAGAGACCCAGTACTTC. Amino acid sequence: CASSPDRKETQYF. The chain employs TRBV18 and TRBJ2-5; D is ambiguous. Germline CDR1 KGHSH, CDR2 LQKENI. Trimming shortened V by 3 bases and J by 3 bases, and 8 bases separated the two germline ends. The CDR3 spans 13 residues.

This rearrangement joins TRBV20-1 to TRBJ1-2; 11 nucleotides align to TRBD1. The V gene's germline CDR1 is DFQATT and CDR2 SNEGSKA (reference sequence). The V and J ends lost 5 bases and 8 bases, in that order; junction bases with no gene match: 7. This CDR3 is 13 amino acids long. The chain's CDR3 is CSAGPDRGQGYTF. In nucleotides, the CDR3 is TGCAGTGCTGGGCCGGACAGGGGGCAGGGCTACACCTTC.

This clonotype has a single count. V is TRBV2 and J is TRBJ1-2; D call uncertain. Trimming took off 8 bases at V and 5 bases at J, with 12 bases between the two ends. CDR1 is SNHLY and CDR2 is FYNNEI in the germline V gene. This CDR3 region has 12 residues. For the CDR3, the DNA is TGTGCCAGCCTTAATCCACCGTATGGCTACACCTTC. It translates to CASLNPPYGYTF.

This clonotype showed up many times. The rearrangement links TRBV4-2 to TRBJ2-5; 10 nucleotides match TRBD2. From germline, CDR1 is LGHNA and CDR2 YNFKEQ. The CDR3 runs to 16 residues. V trimming: 1 base; J trimming: 4 bases; junction bases outside the gene matches: 6. CDR3 bases: TGTGCCAGCAGCCAAGTCCACGGGACTAGCGTAGAGACCCAGTACTTC. Residues: CASSQVHGTSVETQYF.

About this clonotype: Relative to the germline gene, one junction end is altered; a read error may explain this. The gene calls are TRBV12-3 or TRBV12-4 and TRBJ2-4; D not certain. The end of the DNA fits TRBJ2-5 better, so the J call may be wrong. This CDR3 region has 12 residues. CDR3 loop: CASSFHHETQYF. As DNA, the CDR3 is TGTGCCAGCAGTTTTCACCATGAGACCCAGTACTTC.